This TCR beta chain stems from a study of T cells in Graves' hyperthyroidism and ophthalmopathy (dated 2019 in TCRdb). Looking at the study overall: Peripheral blood was collected at initial diagnosis, before any treatment. A discovery cohort of about a hundred patients, roughly 40 with Graves' ophthalmopathy and fewer than 65 with stable Graves' hyperthyroidism, was used to find distinguishing TCR V-J signatures. Whether ophthalmopathy could be predicted prospectively was tested in an independent validation cohort made up of 18 hyperthyroidism patients plus 17 patients who later progressed to ophthalmopathy. The roughly 100 discovery patients were randomly split 7:3 into training and test sets. The study also compared thyroid tissue and blood T-cell repertoires from five or six Graves' hyperthyroidism patients. After sampling, hyperthyroidism patients received methimazole starting at 30 mg daily, and ophthalmopathy patients received high-dose intravenous methylprednisolone. According to the paper, TCR Vbeta CDR3 sequencing was carried out on 135 peripheral blood samples, which came from 40 to 45 ophthalmopathy, approximately 72 hyperthyroidism and about 17 progressor patients.

Moderately to severely active disease, a Clinical Activity Score of at least 3, a NOSPECS grade of at least 4, and a duration under 3 months were present in ophthalmopathy patients. Exclusion was applied to patients with uncontrolled infections, other autoimmune diseases, pregnancy or lactation. Clinical symptoms, serum thyroxine and TRAb, thyroid ultrasound, and orbital computed tomography formed the basis for the diagnoses. Ficoll-Paque density gradient centrifugation was used to isolate PBMCs from about 10 ml of fresh peripheral blood. Trizol reagent was used to extract total RNA, and RNA quality was then checked on an Agilent 2100 Bioanalyzer. Turning to this clonotype: What antigen it recognizes has not been identified. Base qualities are not at hand, and no much larger clone is one base apart.

The paper as a whole reports these results and caveats: Most expanded thyroid clonotypes (frequency above 0.001) were also detected in blood, suggesting blood repertoires may reflect thyroid immune responses. Sample size was not statistically predetermined, and investigators were not blinded to group allocation. In cross-validation, a model built on a 13 V-J signature told ophthalmopathy apart from stable hyperthyroidism with 85% to 90% sensitivity and approximately 81% specificity, and in testing the same model reached 80%/75%. In validation, the model predicted progression to ophthalmopathy with approximately 71% sensitivity and 72% to 85% specificity, a median of roughly seven months before onset.

Between the V and J ends, shortened by 2 bases and 0 bases respectively, the junction contains 8 bases. The germline V gene (reference sequence) gives CDR1 as GTSNPN and CDR2 as SVGIG. Including the terminal cysteine and phenylalanine, the CDR3 comprises 14 residues. Just the 42-base CDR3 DNA is kept, in frame starting at base 1. Amplification of TCR beta CDR3 regions was carried out from RNA transcripts. A first-round RT-PCR of the TCR CDR3 used the HTBI primer set with the Qiagen OneStep RT-PCR kit. The libraries were constructed in a second round of multiplex PCR and then size-selected and purified. Sequencing of the libraries was done on an Illumina HiSeq2000 using paired-end 100 bp reads. The study's own analysis went as follows. SOAPnuke was used to process the raw data, removing reads that contained adapters or uncalled bases, had a mean Phred below 15, or lacked an exact match to the constant primer or identifier. High-quality paired reads were merged with COPE v1.2.5, and unique nucleotide sequences were defined as clonotypes. MiTCR v1.1 was used to align clonotypes to the IMGT TRBV, TRBD and TRBJ reference segments. The analysis was restricted to V-J combinations with a frequency above 0.0001, which together covered 99% to 99.2% of the repertoires. The TCS score was defined as F50 (clonal expansion) divided by E x V (chaos), with BLOSUM62-based TCRdist calculated between CDR3 peptides within each V-J. Welch's t-statistics and random forest reduced roughly 540 V-J features to 13, which were used in a naive Bayes classifier (R e1071). The raw public data were reprocessed by TCRdb itself: fastp quality trimming at Q25, MiXCR clonotype calling, in-frame beta chains only. Rows with one shared CDR3 protein collapse into an entry with the most common genes and DNA. In this record, the V and J calls reflect TCRdb's handling and not the investigators' own analysis. Counted in this sample were over 450,000 distinct CDR3 sequences; about 15% of them appeared once. The leading ten clones occupy approximately 15% of the sample.

The sequence was obtained from a woman younger than 35 with Graves' ophthalmopathy. Material: blood. Rearrangement joined TRBV30 to TRBJ1-5; the D segment could be TRBD1, given 5 matching bases. The nucleotides read TGTGCCTGGAGTAGCGGGGGTAGCAATCAGCCCCAGCATTTT. The resulting protein is CAWSSGGSNQPQHF.